Detailed here is one T cell receptor beta chain. Antigen: not known. This sample is part of a study of identical twins. Overall study results and limits: Memory repertoires showed no such pattern, whereas abundant cord blood beta clonotypes carried fewer insertions.

The germline V and J ends were trimmed by 0 bases and 6 bases, with 12 bases remaining between them. Per germline, CDR1 SEHNR and CDR2 FQNEAQ (reference sequence). CDR3 size: 14 residues. Using its own MiXCR run on the 5' RACE reads, TCRdb lists one record per CDR3 protein. This table has 520,000 or so distinct CDR3 sequences, less than 25% appearing once. These records were also assigned to another study, of T cells expressing NK-cell markers. As reported in that work: There remained a lack of clarity about HCMV specificity of expanded NKG2C+ T cell clones.

The sequenced sample consisted of CD4+ T cells sorted from blood. The V call is TRBV7-9, the J call TRBJ2-7, with D unresolved. The TCR originated in a woman in her late teens or twenties in good health. CDR3 DNA: TGTGCCAGCAGCTTAGCCGGCACCTACGGCGAGCAGTACTTC. Encoded protein: CASSLAGTYGEQYF.